This T cell receptor beta chain was retrieved from a study of blood T cell repertoires in COVID-19. The CDR3 runs 13 residues. V was trimmed by 2 bases and J by 3 bases, leaving 7 bases between them. The germline V gene encodes CDR1 MNHEY and CDR2 SVGAGI. In the authors' workflow: Estimation of nucleated cell counts relied on the amplification of reference gene primers. The method was immunoSEQ multiplex PCR; TCRdb's version includes in-frame clones alone and lacks a portion of them. That table furnishes V, J and clone size, whereas the DNA furnished D and trimming. The sample lists about 250,000 clones; about 80% were seen once.

The origin of this receptor is a man aged 45-65 years with active or convalescent COVID-19. The sequencing input was peripheral blood. The V gene is TRBV6-5, the J gene TRBJ1-2; D not resolved. CDR3 nucleotides: TGTGCCAGCAGTTACGAGGCGGACTATGGCTACACCTTC. This codes for CASSYEADYGYTF.